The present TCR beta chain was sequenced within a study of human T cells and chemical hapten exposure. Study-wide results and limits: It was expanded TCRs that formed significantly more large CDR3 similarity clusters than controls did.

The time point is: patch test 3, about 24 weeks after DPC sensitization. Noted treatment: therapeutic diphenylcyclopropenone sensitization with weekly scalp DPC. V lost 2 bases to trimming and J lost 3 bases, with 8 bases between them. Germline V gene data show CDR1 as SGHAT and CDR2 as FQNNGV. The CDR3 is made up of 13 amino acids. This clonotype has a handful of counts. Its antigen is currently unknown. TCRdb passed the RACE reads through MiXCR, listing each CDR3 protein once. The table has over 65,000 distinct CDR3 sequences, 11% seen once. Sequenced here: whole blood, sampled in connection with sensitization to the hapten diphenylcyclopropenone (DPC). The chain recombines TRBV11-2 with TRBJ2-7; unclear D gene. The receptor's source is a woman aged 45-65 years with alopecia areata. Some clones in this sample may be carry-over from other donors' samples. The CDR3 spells CASSLSQDYEQYF. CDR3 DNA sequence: TGTGCCAGCAGCTTATCGCAGGACTACGAGCAGTACTTC. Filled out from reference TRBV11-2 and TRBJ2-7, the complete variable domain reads EAGVAQSPRYKIIEKRQSVAFWCNPISGHATLYWYQQILGQGPKLLIQFQNNGVVDDSQLPKDRFSAERLKGVDSTLKIQPAKLEDSAVYLCASSLSQDYEQYFGPGTRLTVT.